What follows is one T cell receptor (beta chain) and its context. What it recognizes is unknown. The data belong to a study of siplizumab effects on memory and regulatory T cells. Study conclusions and caveats: Siplizumab gave mappable alloreactive CD4+ clones an average Treg-derived fraction of over 65%, against under 35% in controls.

This CDR3 contains 16 residues. The V and J ends lost 6 bases and 3 bases respectively, with 18 bases between them. Germline CDR1 MNHEY, CDR2 SMNVEV (reference sequence). Generated by immunoSEQ multiplex PCR, the TCRdb table keeps only in-frame clones and is missing some. In the table there are under 100,000 clones, just under 95% of which are singletons. The chain recombines TRBV27 with TRBJ1-5; a weak D match, TRBD1 (5 bases). Specimen: non-Treg CD4+ T cells sorted from blood. The sequence was collected from a human donor in good health. The CDR3 coding sequence is TGTGCCAGCAGCCGACGAGGGGCTCAAAACAATCAGCCCCAGCATTTT. It translates to CASSRRGAQNNQPQHF.